These 10 T cell receptor beta chains were all obtained from the same sample, sequenced in a study of blood T cell repertoires in COVID-19. Assay used: immunoSEQ multiplex PCR; TCRdb lists only in-frame clones, some missing. The table records about 230,000 clones, about 91% of them present only once. The sample taken for sequencing was PBMCs or T cells enriched from blood (not recorded which). Source of these receptors: a woman in her forties with acute COVID-19.

This clone has just a few counts. V and J are TRBV9 and TRBJ1-2; D is unresolved. Trimming left V 4 bases short and J 3 bases short, with 13 bases between. This CDR3 is built from 14 residues. CDR1 SGDLS and CDR2 YYNGEE come from the germline V gene. The CDR3: CASSLSDLDYGYTF. DNA for the CDR3: TGTGCCAGCAGCTTGAGCGACTTGGACTATGGCTACACCTTC.

The J gene is TRBJ2-3, the V gene TRBV7-2; a possible D gene is TRBD2 (6 bases). This CDR3 contains 16 residues. Germline V gene sequence: CDR1 SGHTA, CDR2 FQGNSA. Trimming pared 2 bases from V and 2 bases from J, leaving 14 bases between. The CDR3 spells CASSLNLAQLTDTQYF. For the CDR3, the DNA is TGTGCCAGCAGCTTAAACCTAGCGCAGCTCACAGATACGCAGTATTTT.

The CDR3 DNA sequence: TGCGCCAGCAGCTTAGGGACAGGGGGCTTCAGAGCTTTCTTT. As protein: CASSLGTGGFRAFF. The chain recombines TRBV5-1 with TRBJ1-1; 12 bases are shared with TRBD1. V shed 2 bases, J shed 10 bases, and the junction held 6 bases outside the gene matches. The length of the CDR3 is 14 residues. Germline V gene lookup returns CDR1 SGHRS and CDR2 YFSETQ.

The chain is built from TRBV5-1 and TRBJ2-6, with 14 bases matching TRBD2. The germline V gene has CDR1 SGHRS and CDR2 YFSETQ. CDR3 length equals 19 residues. Trimming removed 2 bases from V and 2 bases from J; junction bases left unmatched: 6. The CDR3 here is CASSFGTSGRLAGANVLTF. Written as DNA, the CDR3 is TGCGCCAGCAGCTTTGGGACTAGCGGGAGATTGGCTGGGGCCAACGTCCTGACTTTC.

The J gene is TRBJ2-2, the V gene TRBV7-2; a weak D match, TRBD1 (6 bases). Per germline, CDR1 SGHTA and CDR2 FQGNSA. Trimming shortened V by 5 bases and J by 4 bases, and 14 bases separated the two germline ends. The CDR3 consists of 15 residues. The CDR3 spells CASSPRGSRTGELFF. Written as DNA, the CDR3 is TGTGCCAGCAGCCCCAGGGGTAGTCGCACCGGGGAGCTGTTTTTT.

V gene TRBV7-2 combines with J gene TRBJ2-5; 14 nucleotides align to TRBD2. The trim removed 4 bases at V and 5 bases at J, leaving 6 bases unmatched. The CDR3 runs 16 residues. CDR1 and CDR2 from the germline V gene are SGHTA and FQGNSA. CDR3 DNA sequence: TGTGCCAGCAGCTCAGGACTAGCGGGGGGCTCGGAGACCCAGTACTTC. Translating gives CASSSGLAGGSETQYF.

The J gene is TRBJ2-1, the V gene TRBV11-3; TRBD2 matches 8 bases. Looked up from germline, CDR1 is SGHNT and CDR2 is YENEEA. V lost 5 bases, J lost 0 bases, and 12 bases stayed unmatched. This CDR3 is built from 18 residues. The CDR3 DNA reads TGTGCCAGCAGCCCAGCAGCGGGAGTAGGGGGCTCCTACAATGAGCAGTTCTTC. This codes for CASSPAAGVGGSYNEQFF.

J is TRBJ1-2 and V is TRBV9; 7 nucleotides align to TRBD1. In germline, CDR1 is SGDLS, CDR2 YYNGEE. The ends lost 1 base at V and 4 bases at J; junction bases unmatched: 1. The CDR3 spans 13 residues. The CDR3 reads CASSVRTGYGYTF. As DNA, the CDR3 is TGTGCCAGCAGCGTACGGACAGGCTATGGCTACACCTTC.

The chain couples TRBV12-3 or TRBV12-4 to TRBJ1-3; D gene ambiguous. The V gene lost 2 bases and the J gene lost 4 bases, with 6 bases spanning the gap. The CDR3 runs to 13 residues. CDR3 in amino acids: CASSLFEGNTIYF. In DNA form, the CDR3 reads TGTGCCAGCAGTTTATTCGAGGGAAACACCATATATTTT.

The chain recombines TRBV6-2 or TRBV6-3 with TRBJ1-2; D unclear. The CDR3 is 13 amino acids. Per the germline V gene, CDR1 is MNHEY and CDR2 is SVGEGT. The germline V and J ends were trimmed by 6 bases and 1 base, with 9 bases remaining between them. The CDR3 protein is CASSSRVNYGYTF. DNA for the CDR3: TGTGCCAGCAGCTCGAGGGTTAACTATGGCTACACCTTC.